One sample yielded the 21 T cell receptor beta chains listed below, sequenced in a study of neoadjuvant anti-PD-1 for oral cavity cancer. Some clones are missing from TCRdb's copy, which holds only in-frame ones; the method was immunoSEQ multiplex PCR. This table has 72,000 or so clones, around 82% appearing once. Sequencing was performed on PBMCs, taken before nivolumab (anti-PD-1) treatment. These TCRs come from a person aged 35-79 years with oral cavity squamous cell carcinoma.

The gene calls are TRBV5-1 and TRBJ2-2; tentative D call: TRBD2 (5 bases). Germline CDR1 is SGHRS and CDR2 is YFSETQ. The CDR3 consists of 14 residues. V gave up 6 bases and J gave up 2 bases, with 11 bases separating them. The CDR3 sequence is CASTQDSNTGELFF. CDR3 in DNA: TGCGCCAGCACCCAGGACTCTAACACCGGGGAGCTGTTTTTT. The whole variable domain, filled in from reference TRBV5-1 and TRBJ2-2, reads KAGVTQTPRYLIKTRGQQVTLSCSPISGHRSVSWYQQTPGQGLQFLFEYFSETQRNKGNFPGRFSGRQFSNSRSEMNVSTLELGDSALYLCASTQDSNTGELFFGEGSRLTVL.

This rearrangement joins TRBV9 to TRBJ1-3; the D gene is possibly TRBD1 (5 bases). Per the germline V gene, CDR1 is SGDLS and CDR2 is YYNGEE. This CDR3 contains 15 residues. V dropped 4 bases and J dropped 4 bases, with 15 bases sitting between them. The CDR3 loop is CASSPGQGTGNTIYF. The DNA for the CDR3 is TGTGCCAGCAGCCCTGGGCAGGGAACCGGAAACACCATATATTTT.

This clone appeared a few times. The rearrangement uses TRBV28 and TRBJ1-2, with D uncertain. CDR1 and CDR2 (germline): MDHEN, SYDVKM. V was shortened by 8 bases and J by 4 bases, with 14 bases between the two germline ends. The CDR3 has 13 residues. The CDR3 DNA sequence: TGTGCCAGCGGGTCGGCACGGCCCTATGGCTACACCTTC. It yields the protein CASGSARPYGYTF.

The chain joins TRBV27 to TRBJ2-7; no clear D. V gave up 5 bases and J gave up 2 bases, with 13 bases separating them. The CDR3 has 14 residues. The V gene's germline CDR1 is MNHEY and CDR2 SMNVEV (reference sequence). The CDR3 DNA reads TGTGCCAGCAGTCCGTTGACGGAAACCTACGAGCAGTACTTC. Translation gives CASSPLTETYEQYF.

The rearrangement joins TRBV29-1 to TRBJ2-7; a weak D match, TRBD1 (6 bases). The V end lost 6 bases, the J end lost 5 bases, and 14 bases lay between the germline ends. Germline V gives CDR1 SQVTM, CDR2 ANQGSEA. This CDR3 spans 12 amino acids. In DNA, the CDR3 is TGCAGCGTCGACCTGACAGGCCACGAGCAGTACTTC. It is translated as CSVDLTGHEQYF.

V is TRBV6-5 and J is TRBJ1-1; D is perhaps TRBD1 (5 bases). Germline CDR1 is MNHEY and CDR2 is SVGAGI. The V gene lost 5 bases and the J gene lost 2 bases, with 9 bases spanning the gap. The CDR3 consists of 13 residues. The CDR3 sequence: CASSKGRNTEAFF. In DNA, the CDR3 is TGTGCCAGCAGTAAGGGGCGAAACACTGAAGCTTTCTTT.

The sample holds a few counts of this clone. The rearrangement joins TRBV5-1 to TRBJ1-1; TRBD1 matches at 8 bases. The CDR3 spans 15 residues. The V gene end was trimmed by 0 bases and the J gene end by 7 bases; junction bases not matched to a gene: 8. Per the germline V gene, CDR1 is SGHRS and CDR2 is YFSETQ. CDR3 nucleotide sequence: TGCGCCAGCAGCTTGGAAACAGGGGGAATAGGTGAAGCTTTCTTT. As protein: CASSLETGGIGEAFF.

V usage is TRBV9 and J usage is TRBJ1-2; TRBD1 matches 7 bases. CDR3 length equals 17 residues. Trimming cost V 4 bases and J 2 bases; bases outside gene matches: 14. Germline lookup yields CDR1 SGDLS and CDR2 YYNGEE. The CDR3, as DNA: TGTGCCAGCAGCTCGAAGAAGGGTCAGGGGGTGAACTATGGCTACACCTTC. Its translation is CASSSKKGQGVNYGYTF.

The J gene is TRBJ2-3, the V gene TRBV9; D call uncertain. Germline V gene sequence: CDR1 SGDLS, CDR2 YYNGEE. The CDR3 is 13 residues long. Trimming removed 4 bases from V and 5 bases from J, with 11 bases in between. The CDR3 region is CASSSSVGDTQYF. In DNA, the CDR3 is TGTGCCAGCAGCTCGTCGGTGGGAGATACGCAGTATTTT.

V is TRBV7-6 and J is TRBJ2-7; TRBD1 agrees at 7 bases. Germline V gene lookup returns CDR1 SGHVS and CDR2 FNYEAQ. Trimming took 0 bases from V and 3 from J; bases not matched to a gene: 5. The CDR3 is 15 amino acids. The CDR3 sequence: CASSLAKDRFYEQYF. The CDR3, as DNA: TGTGCCAGCAGCTTAGCGAAGGACAGGTTCTACGAGCAGTACTTC.

The CDR3 is CASSFFAGVSHEQYF. In DNA form, the CDR3 reads TGTGCCAGCAGTTTTTTCGCGGGAGTTTCCCACGAGCAGTACTTC. The chain combines TRBV27 with TRBJ2-7; 7 bases match TRBD2. The germline CDR1 and CDR2 sequences are MNHEY and SMNVEV (reference sequence). V lost 3 bases to trimming and J lost 5 bases; unmatched junction nucleotides: 10. The CDR3 consists of 15 residues.

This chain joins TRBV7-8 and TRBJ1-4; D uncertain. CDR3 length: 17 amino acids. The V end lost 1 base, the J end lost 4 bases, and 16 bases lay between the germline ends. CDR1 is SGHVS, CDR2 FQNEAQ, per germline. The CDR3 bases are TGTGCCAGCAGCTTAGTGATTAAGGTCACCAATAATGAAAAACTGTTTTTT. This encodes CASSLVIKVTNNEKLFF. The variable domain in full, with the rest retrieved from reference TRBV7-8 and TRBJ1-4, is GAGVSQSPRYKVAKRGQDVALRCDPISGHVSLFWYQQALGQGPEFLTYFQNEAQLDKSGLPSDRFFAERPEGSVSTLKIQRTQQEDSAVYLCASSLVIKVTNNEKLFFGSGTQLSVL.

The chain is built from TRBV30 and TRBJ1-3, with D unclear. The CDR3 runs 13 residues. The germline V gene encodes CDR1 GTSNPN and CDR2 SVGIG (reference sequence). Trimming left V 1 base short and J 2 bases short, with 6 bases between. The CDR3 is CAWSETAGNTIYF. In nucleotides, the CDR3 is TGTGCCTGGAGTGAGACGGCTGGAAACACCATATATTTT.

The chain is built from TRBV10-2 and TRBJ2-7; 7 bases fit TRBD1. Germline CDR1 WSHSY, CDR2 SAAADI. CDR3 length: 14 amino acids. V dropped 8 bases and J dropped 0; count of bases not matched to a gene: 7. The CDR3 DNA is TGCGCCAGCGGAAGGGCAGGGGGCTCCTACGAGCAGTACTTC. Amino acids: CASGRAGGSYEQYF.

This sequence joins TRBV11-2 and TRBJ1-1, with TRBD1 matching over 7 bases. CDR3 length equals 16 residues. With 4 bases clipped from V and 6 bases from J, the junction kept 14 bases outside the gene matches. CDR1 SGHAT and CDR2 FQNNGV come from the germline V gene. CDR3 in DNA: TGTGCCAGCAGCTCCATACTACGGACAGGCTTGGCTGAAGCTTTCTTT. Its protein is CASSSILRTGLAEAFF.

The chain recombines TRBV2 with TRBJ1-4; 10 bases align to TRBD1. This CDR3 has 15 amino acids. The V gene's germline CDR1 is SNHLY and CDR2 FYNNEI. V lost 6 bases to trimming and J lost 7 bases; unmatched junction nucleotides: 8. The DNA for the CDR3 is TGTGCCAGCAGGTTGACAGGGGGCGGAGGTGAAAAACTGTTTTTT. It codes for CASRLTGGGGEKLFF.

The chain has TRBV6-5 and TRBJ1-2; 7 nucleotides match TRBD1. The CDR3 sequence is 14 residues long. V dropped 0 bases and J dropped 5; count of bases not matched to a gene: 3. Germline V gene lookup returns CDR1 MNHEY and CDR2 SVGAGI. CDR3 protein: CASSYSGTAYGYTF. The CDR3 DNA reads TGTGCCAGCAGTTACTCGGGGACAGCATATGGCTACACCTTC.

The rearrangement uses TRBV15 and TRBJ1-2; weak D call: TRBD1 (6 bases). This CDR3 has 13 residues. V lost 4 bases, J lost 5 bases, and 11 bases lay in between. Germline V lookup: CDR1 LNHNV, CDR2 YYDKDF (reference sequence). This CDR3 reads CATSMDRLYGYTF. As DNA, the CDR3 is TGTGCCACCAGCATGGACAGATTATATGGCTACACCTTC.

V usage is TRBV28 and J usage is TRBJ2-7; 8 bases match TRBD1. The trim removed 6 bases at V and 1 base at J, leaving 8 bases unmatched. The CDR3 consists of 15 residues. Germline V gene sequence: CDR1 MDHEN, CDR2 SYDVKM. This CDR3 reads CASRLGTGGSYEQYF. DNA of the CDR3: TGTGCCAGCAGACTCGGGACAGGTGGTTCCTACGAGCAGTACTTC.

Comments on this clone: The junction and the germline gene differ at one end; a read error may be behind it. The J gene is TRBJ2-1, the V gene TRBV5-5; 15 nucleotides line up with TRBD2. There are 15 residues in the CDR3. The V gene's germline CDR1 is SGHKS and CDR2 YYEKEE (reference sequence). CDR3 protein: CASSSGLAGGPRRVF. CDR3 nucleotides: TGTGCCAGCAGTTCTGGACTAGCGGGGGGGCCCCGGCGGGTCTTC.

In DNA, the CDR3 is TGTGCCAGCAGCGTAGACGGGGGATACGAGCAGTACTTC. Residues: CASSVDGGYEQYF. The V and J genes are TRBV9 and TRBJ2-7; TRBD2 might be the D (6 bases). This CDR3 is built from 13 residues. V was trimmed by 0 bases and J by 4 bases, leaving 8 bases between them. Germline-derived CDR1 and CDR2 are SGDLS and YYNGEE.